Presented here are 2 T cell receptor beta chains from one specimen sequenced in a study of T cells in Graves' hyperthyroidism and ophthalmopathy. What was amplified from RNA transcripts were TCR beta CDR3 regions. Primed by the HTBI set, a first-round RT-PCR was run on the TCR CDR3. TCRdb used MiXCR to reprocess the multiplex PCR reads, holding one entry per CDR3 protein. The sample comprises some 770,000 distinct CDR3 sequences, about 17% of which are singletons, and 8.4% rests with the top ten. Sequences were obtained from blood. These receptor sequences come from a man younger than 30 with Graves' hyperthyroidism.

This clonotype has at least ten counts. The chain combines TRBV20-1 with TRBJ2-7; D is unclear. Per germline, CDR1 DFQATT and CDR2 SNEGSKA (reference sequence). This CDR3 is 15 amino acids long. Trimming stripped 3 bases from V and 0 bases from J, with 15 bases between. The CDR3 spells CSASSYHRSSYEQYF. In nucleotides, the CDR3 is TGCAGTGCTAGCTCGTATCATAGGAGCTCCTACGAGCAGTACTTC.

The table lists this clonotype with a few counts. CDR3 residues: CASSLAGWAASRNEQYF. CDR3 sequence (DNA): TGTGCCAGCAGTTTGGCAGGGTGGGCCGCCTCTCGGAACGAGCAGTACTTC. This rearrangement joins TRBV12-3 or TRBV12-4 to TRBJ2-7; D perhaps matches TRBD1 (5 bases). The germline V and J ends were trimmed by 3 bases and 5 bases, with 23 bases remaining between them. The CDR3 totals 17 residues.